The 4 T cell receptor beta chains below come from one sample, sequenced in a study of cytomegalovirus exposure and HLA in healthy donors. Amplification used 60 Vbeta primers and 13 Jbeta primers. Sequencing used immunoSEQ multiplex PCR; TCRdb keeps in-frame clones, though not all of them. The data hold approximately 110,000 clones, with 70% observed a single time. The sample taken for sequencing was PBMCs. The receptors here all came from a man between 35 and 55 years old in good health and CMV-seropositive.

J is TRBJ1-2 and V is TRBV14; D might be TRBD1 (5 bases). Trimming shortened V by 1 base and J by 4 bases, and 10 bases separated the two germline ends. The germline CDR1 and CDR2 sequences are SGHDN and FVKESK. CDR3 length equals 14 residues. CDR3 nucleotide sequence: TGTGCCAGCAGCCAAGCGGCAGGGCCCTATGGCTACACCTTC. Protein: CASSQAAGPYGYTF.

The chain employs TRBV4-3 and TRBJ2-4, with D perhaps TRBD2 (5 bases). CDR3 length: 17 amino acids. The germline gives CDR1 LGHNA, CDR2 YSLEER. The V end was cut by 0 bases, the J end by 8 bases, with 20 bases between. The CDR3 DNA is TGCGCCAGCAGCCAAGATTCCCTCAACTCCAGAGGGTACATTCAGTACTTC. Protein product: CASSQDSLNSRGYIQYF.

The rearrangement links TRBV9 to TRBJ2-7; 8 bases align to TRBD1. The V gene end was trimmed by 1 base and the J gene end by 5 bases; junction bases not matched to a gene: 8. Germline assignment: CDR1 SGDLS and CDR2 YYNGEE. The CDR3 is 15 residues long. The CDR3 bases are TGTGCCAGCAGCGTAAGTGACAGGGGCGGGAACGAGCAGTACTTC. This translates into CASSVSDRGGNEQYF.

CDR3 sequence: CASSNGRLAGPYEQYV. CDR3 sequence (DNA): TGTGCCAGCAGCAACGGGCGACTAGCGGGACCCTACGAGCAGTACGTC. The rearrangement links TRBV5-6 to TRBJ2-7, with TRBD2 identical over 11 bases. Germline assignment: CDR1 SGHDT and CDR2 YYEEEE. J was trimmed by 2 bases and V by 4 bases; bases with no gene match: 8. This CDR3 is 16 amino acids long.